This entry lists 17 T cell receptor beta chains sequenced from one sample in a study of T cells expressing NK-cell markers. TCRdb reanalyzed the 5' RACE reads, giving one entry per CDR3 protein sequence and no DNA. The sample holds approximately 550,000 distinct CDR3 sequences. The sequencing input was blood T cells: a sorted CD56 or NKG2C T cell subset, CD4+ or CD8+ T cells, or bulk PBMC T cells (not recorded which). Receptors originate from a man younger than 30 in good health.

This chain connects TRBV7-2 to TRBJ1-1. The germline V gene encodes CDR1 SGHTA and CDR2 FQGNSA. The CDR3 has 12 amino acids. The CDR3 is CASSLFYTEAFF. Variable domain in full (rest from reference TRBV7-2 and TRBJ1-1): GAGVSQSPSNKVTEKGKDVELRCDPISGHTALYWYRQSLGQGLEFLIYFQGNSAPDKSGLPSDRFSAERTGGSVSTLTIQRTQQEDSAVYLCASSLFYTEAFFGQGTRLTVV.

V and J are TRBV7-2 and TRBJ1-2; the D call of TRBD1 rests on TCRdb alone, since no DNA is present to check it. CDR3 length: 13 residues. CDR1 and CDR2 from the germline V gene are SGHTA and FQGNSA. CDR3 residues: CASSPRGEGGYTF.

The rearrangement uses TRBV3-1 and TRBJ1-1; TCRdb outputs TRBD1, but without DNA this stays unchecked. The germline V gene encodes CDR1 LGHDT and CDR2 YNNKEL (reference sequence). The CDR3 has 12 amino acids. The CDR3 reads CASSQETGLSFF.

V gene TRBV29-1 combines with J gene TRBJ2-5; TCRdb's D call, TRBD1, is unchecked because there is no DNA. Germline-derived CDR1 and CDR2 are SQVTM and ANQGSEA. The CDR3 contains 14 residues. The CDR3 protein is CSVLPTGGRETQYF.

The rearrangement joins TRBV7-2 to TRBJ2-1; TCRdb's assignment of TRBD1 cannot be checked, as there is no DNA. CDR1 is SGHTA and CDR2 is FQGNSA in the germline V gene. The CDR3 is 17 amino acids. CDR3: CASRTPRRDRLYNEQFF.

The chain links TRBV5-6 to TRBJ2-2; TCRdb gives TRBD1 as the D gene, but with no DNA this cannot be confirmed. Germline V lookup: CDR1 SGHDT, CDR2 YYEEEE. The CDR3 spans 15 residues. CDR3 protein: CASSLVAGRTGELFF.

The rearrangement joins TRBV3-1 to TRBJ2-2; TCRdb's assignment of TRBD2 cannot be checked, as there is no DNA. Looked up from germline, CDR1 is LGHDT and CDR2 is YNNKEL (reference sequence). The CDR3 is made up of 15 amino acids. CDR3 amino acids: CASSRPSQGTGELFF.

This chain links TRBV4-1 with TRBJ1-4. CDR1 is MGHRA, CDR2 YSYEKL, per germline. The CDR3 is made up of 15 amino acids. CDR3 region: CASSQARRGGEKLFF.

The gene calls are TRBV7-2 and TRBJ1-1; without DNA, the TCRdb call of TRBD1 cannot be checked. The CDR3 contains 14 residues. The germline CDR1 and CDR2 sequences are SGHTA and FQGNSA. The CDR3 is CASSPSTGDTEAFF.

The gene calls are TRBV4-2 and TRBJ1-2; the TCRdb call, TRBD1, lacks DNA for checking. The CDR3 spans 14 residues. The germline gives CDR1 LGHNA, CDR2 YNFKEQ. CDR3 in amino acids: CASSQDLGGRGYTF.

V gene TRBV12-3 or TRBV12-4 combines with J gene TRBJ2-5; the D call of TRBD2 rests on TCRdb alone, since no DNA is present to check it. The CDR3 spans 16 residues. CDR3 loop: CATLAGTSGNRETQYF.

The gene calls are TRBV5-1 and TRBJ2-2; with no DNA, the TCRdb D assignment of TRBD1 cannot be verified. CDR3 length equals 16 residues. Germline V gene lookup returns CDR1 SGHRS and CDR2 YFSETQ. CDR3 residues: CASSQRTGANTGELFF. The full variable domain, in which reference TRBV5-1 and TRBJ2-2 provide the parts outside the CDR3, is KAGVTQTPRYLIKTRGQQVTLSCSPISGHRSVSWYQQTPGQGLQFLFEYFSETQRNKGNFPGRFSGRQFSNSRSEMNVSTLELGDSALYLCASSQRTGANTGELFFGEGSRLTVL.

The J gene is TRBJ1-1, the V gene TRBV27; TCRdb gives TRBD1 as the D gene, but with no DNA this cannot be confirmed. This CDR3 comprises 14 residues. Germline-derived CDR1 and CDR2 are MNHEY and SMNVEV (reference sequence). CDR3 amino acids: CASSLVQGNTEAFF.

The genes are TRBV12-3 or TRBV12-4 and TRBJ1-5; TCRdb picks TRBD1, but there is no DNA to check that call. This CDR3 has 14 residues. The CDR3 region is CASSSALGRQPQHF.

The V and J genes are TRBV14 and TRBJ2-2; the D gene TCRdb calls, TRBD2, cannot be checked with no DNA. In germline, CDR1 is SGHDN, CDR2 FVKESK. The CDR3 is 16 residues long. The CDR3 region is CASSPSGTSNHGELFF.

The V gene is TRBV28, the J gene TRBJ2-6; TCRdb returns TRBD1, unconfirmable since there is no DNA. CDR1 MDHEN and CDR2 SYDVKM come from the germline V gene. There are 18 residues in the CDR3. CDR3 sequence reads: CASSPPGRSAWRANVLTF.

The chain recombines TRBV6-2 or TRBV6-3 with TRBJ2-1; TCRdb gives TRBD2 as the D gene, but with no DNA this cannot be confirmed. CDR1 is MNHEY, CDR2 SVGEGT, per germline. There are 15 residues in the CDR3. This chain's CDR3 is CASSPSGSFGNEQFF.